This T cell receptor (beta chain) stems from a study of blood T cell repertoires in COVID-19 (TCRdb year 2020). About the study as a whole: Collaborator samples came from the United States, Italy and Spain and covered acute and convalescent phases of COVID-19. The prospective study material was composed of cDNA or gDNA derived from T cells, B-cell-depleted T cells, or PBMCs. Subjects who had been exposed to COVID-19, were actively infected with it, or had recovered from it provided the deeply sampled blood TCRbeta repertoires that made up the dataset. The repertoires were made available in a free public database intended to serve as a resource for research on the immune response to SARS-CoV-2. Samples came from the ongoing ImmuneRACE study (first 160 participants) plus 1,254 subjects from 6 global collaborators. The sample metadata nearly always contained a de-identified subject ID, COVID-19 status, age in years and sex. Where available, HLA class I and class II types were obtained from metadata supplied by the sample provider rather than from assay-based typing. What the authors observed across the whole study: The amount of clinical and demographic metadata varied by source and participant and was provided uncurated.

TCRbeta CDR3 regions were amplified from genomic DNA using the immunoSEQ Assay, a bias-controlled multiplex PCR. Under the source paper's analysis protocol: The number of nucleated cells in each sample was estimated from the amplification of reference gene primers within the assay. Sequence reads were collapsed and filtered to measure the absolute abundance of every unique TCRbeta CDR3 rearrangement. For each sample, productive Simpson clonality was calculated by taking the square root of Simpson's diversity index across productive rearrangements. TCRdb retrieved this table from immuneACCESS and kept in-frame rearrangements only. Not all clones are present; in checked studies, unresolved V genes account for under half, and no reason is known for the remainder. D and trimming come from the DNA, and the V and J calls and clone size come from that table. The sample table records about 180,000 clones; less than 90% of these occur just once. Together, the top ten hold approximately 14% of the sample.

A word on this clone: What antigen it recognizes has not been identified. No base quality information exists; no much larger clone differs at one position.

Each collaborating institution followed its own protocols to collect whole blood in K2EDTA tubes. Collaborator samples were shipped for TCRbeta analysis as frozen whole blood, isolated PBMCs, or DNA extracted from either sample type. The clonotype originates from a man between 18 and 29 years old with active or convalescent COVID-19. Sequenced sample: peripheral blood.

Here is the DNA: TGCGCCAGCAGCTTGTCGCAGGGCCTGGGTAATGAAAAACTGTTTTTT. Its product reads: CASSLSQGLGNEKLFF. This sequence uses TRBV5-1 and TRBJ1-4, with TRBD1 perhaps the D gene, on 5 matching bases. CDR1 SGHRS and CDR2 YFSETQ are derived from the germline V gene. V loses 1 base, J loses 4 bases, and the germline ends lie 14 bases apart. The CDR3 contains 16 residues, cysteine and phenylalanine counted. Left in the record is the CDR3 DNA by itself, 48 bases read in frame from the first base. This CDR3, with the reference TRBV5-1 and TRBJ1-4 proteins standing in past its ends, gives the full variable domain KAGVTQTPRYLIKTRGQQVTLSCSPISGHRSVSWYQQTPGQGLQFLFEYFSETQRNKGNFPGRFSGRQFSNSRSEMNVSTLELGDSALYLCASSLSQGLGNEKLFFGSGTQLSVL.